What follows describes a single T cell receptor beta chain. Its antigen is unknown. The data were obtained in a study of a mutant IDH1 vaccine in newly diagnosed glioma. Study-level results: Changes to the top peripheral T cell clonotypes appeared unrelated to pseudoprogression.

Germline V lookup: CDR1 LNHDA, CDR2 SQIVND (reference sequence). Trimming removed 7 bases at V and 0 bases at J, with 7 bases between. The CDR3 has 14 amino acids. Time point meaning: baseline, week 1 (first vaccination visit). Treatment: pre-vaccination baseline after standard-of-care therapy. Donors' newly diagnosed IDH1-mutant WHO grade 3 or 4 astrocytomas lacked nuclear ATRX. TCRdb's copy holds only in-frame clones and misses some; the assay was immunoSEQ multiplex PCR. The sample holds 90,000 to 100,000 clones; over 85% are singletons and the top ten take approximately 0.6%. The rearrangement uses TRBV19 and TRBJ2-6, with D uncertain. This receptor was identified in a woman in her 50s with glioma. Sample: PBMCs, taken from a glioma patient treated with radiotherapy, temozolomide or both. For the CDR3, the DNA is TGTGCCAGTACTAAGAACTCTGGGGCCAACGTCCTGACTTTC. Translation: CASTKNSGANVLTF. Complete variable domain (other parts from reference TRBV19 and TRBJ2-6): DGGITQSPKYLFRKEGQNVTLSCEQNLNHDAMYWYRQDPGQGLRLIYYSQIVNDFQKGDIAEGYSVSREKKESFPLTVTSAQKNPTAFYLCASTKNSGANVLTFGAGSRLTVL.